This entry lists 8 T cell receptor beta chains sequenced from one sample in a study of PD-1 blockade in mismatch repair-deficient tumors. Libraries were prepared by immunoSEQ multiplex PCR; TCRdb keeps only in-frame clonotypes and omits some of them. The sample consists of approximately 22,000 clones, roughly 81% of them appearing once. Here the sequenced sample was peripheral blood, taken 2 weeks after starting pembrolizumab. These receptors were taken from an adult with mismatch repair-deficient cancer.

This clone was picked up a small number of times. This chain links TRBV5-4 with TRBJ1-4; 8 bases agree with TRBD1. Germline V CDR1 and CDR2: SGHNT, YYREEE (reference sequence). With V trimmed by 4 bases and J by 4 bases, 3 bases remained unmatched. This CDR3 has 14 residues. The CDR3 DNA sequence: TGTGCCAGCAGCCCGGGACAGGTTAATGAAAAACTGTTTTTT. This encodes CASSPGQVNEKLFF. Together with reference TRBV5-4 and TRBJ1-4, the CDR3 gives the full variable domain: ETGVTQSPTHLIKTRGQQVTLRCSSQSGHNTVSWYQQALGQGPQFIFQYYREEENGRGNFPPRFSGLQFPNYSSELNVNALELDDSALYLCASSPGQVNEKLFFGSGTQLSVL.

The chain joins TRBV6-6 to TRBJ1-2, with D possibly being TRBD1 (6 bases). The CDR3 sequence is 12 residues long. The germline V and J ends were trimmed by 6 bases and 7 bases, with 12 bases remaining between them. Looked up from germline, CDR1 is MNHNY and CDR2 is SVGAGI (reference sequence). The CDR3 reads CASSTGNGGYTF. The CDR3 DNA reads as TGTGCCAGCAGCACAGGGAACGGTGGCTACACCTTC.

The chain employs TRBV29-1 and TRBJ2-2, with a weak D call TRBD2 (5 bases). V lost 2 bases, J lost 0 bases, and 10 bases lay in between. Germline values: CDR1 SQVTM, CDR2 ANQGSEA. The CDR3 loop spans 15 amino acids. The CDR3 region has the DNA TGCAGCGTTGAATATGGCGGGCCGAACACCGGGGAGCTGTTTTTT. The encoded protein is CSVEYGGPNTGELFF.

This rearrangement joins TRBV19 to TRBJ2-7, with TRBD2 matching over 9 bases. The V gene end was trimmed by 4 bases and the J gene end by 2 bases; junction bases not matched to a gene: 0. Germline lookup yields CDR1 LNHDA and CDR2 SQIVND (reference sequence). The CDR3 totals 13 residues. For the CDR3, the DNA is TGTGCCAGTAGTACTAGCGGGACCTACGAGCAGTACTTC. It codes for CASSTSGTYEQYF.

V usage is TRBV28 and J usage is TRBJ2-3, with 11 nucleotides matching TRBD2. Unmatched junction bases numbered 6, after V lost 5 bases and J lost 2 bases. The germline V gene encodes CDR1 MDHEN and CDR2 SYDVKM. The CDR3 contains 16 residues. The DNA of the CDR3 is TGTGCCAGCAGTCCTTTACTAGCGGGAGACACAGATACGCAGTATTTT. This encodes CASSPLLAGDTDTQYF.

CDR3: CASSIRGLRNEKLFF. The CDR3 nucleotides are TGTGCCAGCAGTATTAGGGGCTTAAGGAATGAAAAACTGTTTTTT. This sequence joins TRBV11-2 and TRBJ1-4; D perhaps matches TRBD1 (5 bases). The V and J ends lost 6 bases and 5 bases respectively, with 16 bases between them. CDR1 SGHAT and CDR2 FQNNGV come from the germline V gene. This CDR3 region has 15 residues.

The chain joins TRBV28 to TRBJ2-3, with D possibly matching TRBD1 (7 bases). This CDR3 spans 16 amino acids. Germline assignment: CDR1 MDHEN and CDR2 SYDVKM. V lost 3 bases and J lost 3, with 16 bases in between. CDR3 residues: CASSFGWQGGTDTQYF. CDR3 DNA sequence: TGTGCCAGCAGTTTCGGTTGGCAGGGGGGAACAGATACGCAGTATTTT.

V and J are TRBV28 and TRBJ2-3; TRBD1 is a possible D gene (5 bases). The CDR3 length is 17 residues. Germline CDR1 MDHEN, CDR2 SYDVKM. Trimming cost V 0 bases and J 0 bases, with 13 bases left between them. This CDR3 is CASSLWGQASSTDTQYF. The CDR3, as DNA: TGTGCCAGCAGTTTATGGGGGCAGGCTTCTAGCACAGATACGCAGTATTTT.